One and the same sample provided the 24 T cell receptor beta chains below, sequenced in a study of cytomegalovirus exposure and HLA in healthy donors. In the PCR, 60 Vbeta and 13 Jbeta primers were used. Profiled with immunoSEQ multiplex PCR; TCRdb holds only in-frame clones, not every one. Among around 220,000 clones listed, roughly 80% were seen once. The sequenced sample was PBMCs. The receptors stem from a girl aged 2 to 10 in good health and CMV-seronegative.

This chain uses TRBV4-1 with TRBJ2-1; D gene ambiguous. The CDR3 length is 13 residues. Germline CDR1 MGHRA, CDR2 YSYEKL. With 2 bases removed from V and 13 bases from J, the gap between germline ends came to 15 bases. In DNA form, the CDR3 reads TGCGCCAGCAGCCAATCTTCGCAGGCCTCTCAGTTCTTC. Translating it yields CASSQSSQASQFF.

This clone showed up just a few times. The rearrangement links TRBV27 to TRBJ1-4; 9 nucleotides align to TRBD1. The CDR3 length is 16 residues. CDR1 is MNHEY, CDR2 SMNVEV, per germline (reference sequence). V lost 4 bases and J lost 7; bases outside the gene matches: 10. The CDR3 is CASSSRLDRGSEKLFF. DNA of the CDR3: TGTGCCAGCAGTTCTAGACTGGACAGGGGAAGTGAAAAACTGTTTTTT.

This chain uses TRBV5-5 with TRBJ2-7; 10 bases align to TRBD1. The CDR3 length is 14 residues. Trimming took 4 bases from V and 1 from J; bases not matched to a gene: 2. Germline-derived CDR1 and CDR2 are SGHKS and YYEKEE (reference sequence). Written as DNA, the CDR3 is TGTGCCAGCAGCAAGGGACAGGGGTCCTACGAGCAGTACTTC. It is translated as CASSKGQGSYEQYF.

CDR3 in DNA: TGTGCCAGCTCACCCGACAGATTTGAGCAGCCCCAGCATTTT. Protein: CASSPDRFEQPQHF. The chain joins TRBV18 to TRBJ1-5, with D possibly being TRBD1 (5 bases). Trimming pared 3 bases from V and 7 bases from J, leaving 13 bases between. The CDR3 is 14 amino acids. Germline loops: CDR1 KGHSH, CDR2 LQKENI.

The rearrangement links TRBV29-1 to TRBJ2-7; the match to TRBD1 covers 10 bases. From germline, CDR1 is SQVTM and CDR2 ANQGSEA. Trimming removed 6 bases from V and 3 bases from J; junction bases left unmatched: 17. This CDR3 comprises 17 residues. CDR3 region: CSVDSGTGDLGGYEQYF. CDR3 bases: TGCAGCGTGGACTCCGGGACAGGGGATTTAGGAGGCTACGAGCAGTACTTC.

For the CDR3, the DNA is TGTGCCAGCAGCGCACAACAGGGGGCAATCTATGGCTACACCTTC. Translation: CASSAQQGAIYGYTF. The V gene is TRBV7-2, the J gene TRBJ1-2, with 9 bases matching TRBD1. The V segment lost 5 bases and the J segment 4 bases; nucleotides outside the gene matches: 8. Germline loops: CDR1 SGHTA, CDR2 FQGNSA. The CDR3 runs 15 residues.

The chain links TRBV18 to TRBJ1-1; D is unresolved. Germline values: CDR1 KGHSH, CDR2 LQKENI. V gave up 6 bases and J gave up 2 bases, with 16 bases separating them. This CDR3 is 15 amino acids long. CDR3 sequence reads: CASSPSLTENTEAFF. CDR3 in DNA: TGTGCCAGCTCCCCTTCTCTAACAGAAAACACTGAAGCTTTCTTT.

The chain uses TRBV6-5 and TRBJ1-2; the D gene is possibly TRBD1 (6 bases). CDR3 length: 13 amino acids. V was clipped by 5 bases and J by 4 bases, with 11 bases between them. Germline V gene lookup returns CDR1 MNHEY and CDR2 SVGAGI. CDR3 DNA sequence: TGTGCCAGCAGTGAAGGACAGTTCTATGGCTACACCTTC. It codes for CASSEGQFYGYTF.

The CDR3 here is CAISASDRGFYEQYF. CDR3 DNA sequence: TGTGCCATCAGTGCGTCGGACAGGGGGTTCTACGAGCAGTACTTC. V is TRBV10-3 and J is TRBJ2-7, with 10 bases aligning to TRBD1. The ends lost 4 bases at V and 3 bases at J; junction bases unmatched: 6. This CDR3 comprises 15 residues. Germline assignment: CDR1 ENHRY and CDR2 SYGVKD.

The chain is built from TRBV5-1 and TRBJ1-2; D is undetermined. Germline V CDR1 and CDR2: SGHRS, YFSETQ. The CDR3 consists of 15 residues. V was pared by 5 bases and J by 3 bases, with 17 bases between. The CDR3 nucleotides are TGCGCCAGCAGACAGATGACATCCTGGGACTATGGCTACACCTTC. Encoded protein: CASRQMTSWDYGYTF.

The chain carries TRBV4-1 and TRBJ1-5, with D tentatively TRBD1 (5 bases). CDR3 size: 15 residues. V lost 2 bases and J 7 bases, leaving 15 bases between the germline ends. The germline gives CDR1 MGHRA, CDR2 YSYEKL. The CDR3 is CASSQSSGGGQPQHF. CDR3 nucleotide sequence: TGCGCCAGCAGCCAAAGTAGCGGGGGTGGACAGCCCCAGCATTTT.

The chain couples TRBV6-5 to TRBJ1-2; tentative D call: TRBD1 (6 bases). V was clipped by 6 bases and J by 8 bases, with 22 bases between them. CDR3 length equals 15 residues. Germline lookup yields CDR1 MNHEY and CDR2 SVGAGI. This CDR3 reads CASSADSLPLFGYTF. The DNA for the CDR3 is TGTGCCAGCAGCGCGGACAGTCTTCCCTTGTTCGGCTACACCTTC.

The chain uses TRBV5-6 and TRBJ2-1, with 7 bases identical to TRBD2. V dropped 4 bases and J dropped 6; count of bases not matched to a gene: 19. Germline lookup yields CDR1 SGHDT and CDR2 YYEEEE. This CDR3 contains 18 residues. Here the CDR3 DNA reads TGTGCCAGCAGCCCAGAGCGGGGTAGCGTCTGGGTTGGCAATGAGCAGTTCTTC. It codes for CASSPERGSVWVGNEQFF.

This clone was counted between two and nine times. CDR3 protein: CASSQSEGRGYGYTF. CDR3 sequence (DNA): TGTGCCAGCAGCCAATCGGAGGGGAGAGGCTATGGCTACACCTTC. V and J are TRBV16 and TRBJ1-2; D possibly corresponds to TRBD1 (5 bases). The V and J ends lost 0 bases and 4 bases respectively, with 12 bases between them. This CDR3 has 15 residues. Germline CDR1 and CDR2: KGHSY and FQNENV.

The gene calls are TRBV6-1 and TRBJ2-5, with TRBD1 matching 7 bases. J was trimmed by 5 bases and V by 5 bases; bases with no gene match: 8. Germline V CDR1 and CDR2: MNHNS, SASEGT. This CDR3 has 14 amino acids. CDR3 bases: TGTGCCAGCAGTCCACAGGGGATGGGGGAGACCCAGTACTTC. This translates into CASSPQGMGETQYF.

The chain employs TRBV2 and TRBJ2-3; D might be TRBD2 (6 bases). Trimming removed 8 bases at V and 3 bases at J, with 18 bases between. Germline CDR1 and CDR2: SNHLY and FYNNEI. This CDR3 is 15 amino acids long. For the CDR3, the DNA is TGTGCCAGCCCACGGAGACTAGATACTACAGATACGCAGTATTTT. As protein: CASPRRLDTTDTQYF.

The V call is TRBV10-1, the J call TRBJ1-2; 8 nucleotides match TRBD1. Germline V CDR1 and CDR2: WNHNN, SYGVQD (reference sequence). The CDR3 has 14 amino acids. V gave up 10 bases and J gave up 6 bases; unmatched junction bases: 13. The CDR3 sequence is CATSIPDRADGYTF. The CDR3, as DNA: TGCGCCACTAGTATACCGGACAGGGCGGATGGCTACACCTTC.

This chain uses TRBV10-3 with TRBJ2-3; 11 bases are a match to TRBD2. After removal of 6 bases from V and 4 bases from J, the junction contained 12 bases not matched to a gene. The CDR3 is 17 residues long. Germline V gene lookup returns CDR1 ENHRY and CDR2 SYGVKD. CDR3 sequence reads: CAISEHSTSGIPDTQYF. The CDR3 DNA reads as TGTGCCATCAGCGAACATTCGACTAGCGGGATCCCAGATACGCAGTATTTT.

The chain employs TRBV5-4 and TRBJ2-7; the D gene is possibly TRBD1 (5 bases). Germline CDR1 reads SGHNT; CDR2 reads YYREEE (reference sequence). CDR3 length: 13 amino acids. V was cut by 3 bases and J by 2 bases, with 9 bases left in between. The CDR3 DNA sequence: TGTGCCAGCAGCTCCCAGGGAACCTACGAGCAGTACTTC. Translating gives CASSSQGTYEQYF.

This chain links TRBV21-1 with TRBJ2-4; no check of the table's D call, TRBD2, against the DNA was made. TRBV21-1 constitutes a pseudogene. CDR3 length: 20 residues. CDR3 in DNA: TGTGCCAGCAGCAAAGGGTGGGGGGACTTTAATGTACTAGCCAAAAACATTCAGTACTTC. Its translation is CASSKGWGDFNVLAKNIQYF.

The rearrangement uses TRBV4-1 and TRBJ1-2, with TRBD1 matching over 7 bases. Germline CDR1 reads MGHRA; CDR2 reads YSYEKL. The CDR3 is 14 residues long. The V segment lost 3 bases and the J segment 7 bases; nucleotides outside the gene matches: 8. CDR3 protein: CASSQPGQGGGYTF. The CDR3 bases are TGCGCCAGCAGCCAGCCTGGGCAGGGGGGTGGCTACACCTTC.

This clone was seen just once. The gene calls are TRBV10-2 and TRBJ1-5; weak D call: TRBD1 (5 bases). V shed 3 bases and J shed 7 bases, with 10 bases lying between them. The germline gives CDR1 WSHSY, CDR2 SAAADI. This CDR3 is built from 13 residues. The CDR3 region is CASSEWQGQPQHF. For the CDR3, the DNA is TGCGCCAGCAGTGAATGGCAGGGACAGCCCCAGCATTTT.

This chain connects TRBV7-6 to TRBJ2-1; 11 bases are a match to TRBD2. Germline assignment: CDR1 SGHVS and CDR2 FNYEAQ. The CDR3 spans 18 residues. J gave up 2 bases and V 4 bases, and 10 bases lay outside the gene matches. The CDR3 protein is CASSSGGTSGKPYNEQFF. As DNA, the CDR3 is TGTGCCAGCAGCTCGGGGGGGACTAGCGGAAAACCCTACAATGAGCAGTTCTTC.

This chain links TRBV11-2 with TRBJ1-1, with no clear D. The CDR3 runs 18 residues. V lost 4 bases, J lost 2 bases, and 23 bases lay in between. CDR1 and CDR2 (germline): SGHAT, FQNNGV. The CDR3 reads CASSSILQLSTANTEAFF. The CDR3 DNA is TGTGCCAGCAGCTCGATCCTCCAGCTTAGTACAGCAAACACTGAAGCTTTCTTT.